These 17 T cell receptor beta chains share one sample of origin, sequenced in a study of CD8+ T cells in alopecia areata. Isolated RNA was reverse transcribed into cDNA used as the sequencing template. Clones were read by immunoSEQ multiplex PCR, and TCRdb kept only the in-frame ones, dropping some. The table lists 80,000 to 100,000 clones, about 40% of them singletons. Sequenced material: CD4+ T cells sorted from blood. These receptors were obtained from a human donor with alopecia areata.

This clone was recorded a few times. V and J are TRBV5-1 and TRBJ2-2; 9 nucleotides match TRBD2. CDR1 SGHRS and CDR2 YFSETQ come from the germline V gene. This CDR3 contains 17 residues. After removal of 5 bases from V and 0 bases from J, the junction contained 8 bases not matched to a gene. This CDR3 reads CASSWDSGSPNTGELFF. In DNA form, the CDR3 reads TGCGCCAGCAGTTGGGATAGCGGGAGCCCGAACACCGGGGAGCTGTTTTTT.

The genes are TRBV5-6 and TRBJ2-7; D may be TRBD1 or TRBD2 (5 bases each). Deletions cut 2 bases from V and 3 bases from J, with 15 bases between. The CDR3 length is 15 residues. Germline CDR1 is SGHDT and CDR2 is YYEEEE. The CDR3 region has the DNA TGTGCCAGCAGCTTACCGGGACGGAGTGACTACGAGCAGTACTTC. Protein: CASSLPGRSDYEQYF.

The sample holds a few counts of this clone. The gene calls are TRBV28 and TRBJ1-1; no reliable D call. The CDR3 spans 14 residues. Trimming removed 5 bases at V and 1 base at J, with 11 bases between. The V gene's germline CDR1 is MDHEN and CDR2 SYDVKM. The CDR3 region has the DNA TGTGCCAGCAGTCCTCCCGTTGGGAACACTGAAGCTTTCTTT. This gives the protein CASSPPVGNTEAFF.

The gene calls are TRBV7-2 and TRBJ2-5, with unresolved D. CDR3 length: 13 residues. V shed 2 bases and J shed 0 bases, with 4 bases lying between them. Germline loops: CDR1 SGHTA, CDR2 FQGNSA. The CDR3 here is CASSLRNQETQYF. The CDR3 nucleotides are TGTGCCAGCAGCTTAAGGAACCAAGAGACCCAGTACTTC.

This clone was seen only a few times. The chain uses TRBV7-2 and TRBJ2-3; the match to TRBD2 covers 8 bases. This CDR3 has 14 residues. The J segment lost 6 bases and the V segment lost 2 bases, leaving 4 bases of the junction unmatched. CDR1 and CDR2 (germline): SGHTA, FQGNSA. CDR3 nucleotides: TGTGCCAGCAGCTTATCCAGACTAGCGGATACGCAGTATTTT. Protein product: CASSLSRLADTQYF.

This sequence joins TRBV6-5 and TRBJ1-2; unclear D gene. V lost 9 bases and J 0 bases, leaving 11 bases between the germline ends. Per the germline V gene, CDR1 is MNHEY and CDR2 is SVGAGI. The CDR3 has 13 amino acids. CDR3 protein: CARAGSSNYGYTF. The CDR3, as DNA: TGTGCCAGAGCGGGCTCTTCTAACTATGGCTACACCTTC.

The chain employs TRBV29-1 and TRBJ2-7; TRBD2 aligns across 7 bases. Trimming took 7 bases from V and 3 from J; bases not matched to a gene: 9. The length of the CDR3 is 13 residues. Germline assignment: CDR1 SQVTM and CDR2 ANQGSEA. As DNA, the CDR3 is TGCAGCGCATGGACTAGAGAGGGCTACGAGCAGTACTTC. Translated, it gives CSAWTREGYEQYF.

This clone turned up a few times. V usage is TRBV5-1 and J usage is TRBJ2-1, with TRBD2 matching 12 bases. V dropped 0 bases and J dropped 7; count of bases not matched to a gene: 5. The CDR3 consists of 16 residues. Germline assignment: CDR1 SGHRS and CDR2 YFSETQ. The DNA for the CDR3 is TGCGCCAGCAGCTTGGGGACTAGCGGGGTCAAGAATGAGCAGTTCTTC. This translates into CASSLGTSGVKNEQFF. Drawing the rest from reference TRBV5-1 and TRBJ2-1, the complete variable domain is KAGVTQTPRYLIKTRGQQVTLSCSPISGHRSVSWYQQTPGQGLQFLFEYFSETQRNKGNFPGRFSGRQFSNSRSEMNVSTLELGDSALYLCASSLGTSGVKNEQFFGPGTRLTVL.

The CDR3 bases are TGTGCCAGCACCGATCCCGTCCGTTGGACCCAGTACTTC. Its protein product is CASTDPVRWTQYF. V gene TRBV7-2 combines with J gene TRBJ2-5; D uncertain. The V gene's germline CDR1 is SGHTA and CDR2 FQGNSA. This CDR3 is built from 13 residues. Trimming removed 7 bases from V and 7 bases from J, with 16 bases in between.

The chain carries TRBV27 and TRBJ2-7, with D possibly being TRBD1 or TRBD2 (7 bases each). CDR1 is MNHEY, CDR2 SMNVEV, per germline (reference sequence). Trimming took 8 bases from V and 0 from J, leaving 14 bases between them. The CDR3 is 14 amino acids. CDR3 protein: CASSKRDSSYEQYF. The CDR3, as DNA: TGTGCCAGCTCAAAGCGGGACAGCTCCTACGAGCAGTACTTC.

This clone was detected only a few times. The V and J genes are TRBV27 and TRBJ2-3; 9 nucleotides line up with TRBD1. The germline V gene has CDR1 MNHEY and CDR2 SMNVEV (reference sequence). Trimming at V came to 4 bases and at J to 5 bases, leaving 7 bases not matched to a gene. The CDR3 covers 15 residues. CDR3 sequence: CASSSLGTGRDTQYF. CDR3 DNA sequence: TGTGCCAGCAGTTCGCTCGGGACAGGGAGAGATACGCAGTATTTT.

This clone appeared once. With a much larger clone just one base away, this may be a read error. The chain employs TRBV7-9 and TRBJ2-7; TRBD1 matches at 10 bases. Germline CDR1 is SEHNR and CDR2 is FQNEAQ (reference sequence). This CDR3 has 14 amino acids. CDR3 DNA: TGTACCAGCAGCGATACGGGACAGGGGATCGGGCAGTACTTC. Translating gives CTSSDTGQGIGQYF.

This clone was seen more than once but under ten times. The CDR3 loop is CSVVVSFNQPQHF. CDR3 in DNA: TGCAGCGTTGTAGTCAGTTTTAATCAGCCCCAGCATTTT. The chain carries TRBV29-1 and TRBJ1-5; D unclear. The germline V and J ends were trimmed by 4 bases and 4 bases, with 11 bases remaining between them. The germline V gene encodes CDR1 SQVTM and CDR2 ANQGSEA. This CDR3 region has 13 residues.

This rearrangement joins TRBV27 to TRBJ1-5, with no clear D. CDR1 is MNHEY and CDR2 is SMNVEV in the germline V gene (reference sequence). There are 14 residues in the CDR3. V shed 8 bases and J shed 0 bases, with 11 bases lying between them. The CDR3 protein is CASRTRNSNQPQHF. The CDR3 DNA is TGTGCCAGCCGAACTAGAAATAGCAATCAGCCCCAGCATTTT.

V is TRBV4-2 and J is TRBJ2-5, with 7 bases lining up with TRBD2. Looked up from germline, CDR1 is LGHNA and CDR2 is YNFKEQ. V dropped 5 bases and J dropped 3; count of bases not matched to a gene: 15. The CDR3 consists of 17 residues. The CDR3 here is CASSVAGQTRGEETQYF. The CDR3 DNA sequence: TGTGCCAGCAGCGTAGCGGGCCAAACCCGCGGGGAAGAGACCCAGTACTTC.

This clone showed up just once. The chain carries TRBV2 and TRBJ2-3; 9 positions match TRBD2. The CDR3 is 15 amino acids. V was clipped by 6 bases and J by 2 bases; unmatched bases: 6. CDR1 and CDR2 from the germline V gene are SNHLY and FYNNEI. In DNA, the CDR3 is TGTGCCAGCAGAAGACTAGCGGAAAACACAGATACGCAGTATTTT. Translation: CASRRLAENTDTQYF.

The chain combines TRBV5-1 with TRBJ2-7; D unresolved. CDR1 and CDR2 (germline): SGHRS, YFSETQ. Trimming left V 4 bases short and J 1 base short, with 9 bases between. CDR3 length equals 13 residues. The CDR3 loop reads CASSPGRSYEQYF. The CDR3 nucleotides read TGCGCCAGCAGCCCCGGGCGATCCTACGAGCAGTACTTC.